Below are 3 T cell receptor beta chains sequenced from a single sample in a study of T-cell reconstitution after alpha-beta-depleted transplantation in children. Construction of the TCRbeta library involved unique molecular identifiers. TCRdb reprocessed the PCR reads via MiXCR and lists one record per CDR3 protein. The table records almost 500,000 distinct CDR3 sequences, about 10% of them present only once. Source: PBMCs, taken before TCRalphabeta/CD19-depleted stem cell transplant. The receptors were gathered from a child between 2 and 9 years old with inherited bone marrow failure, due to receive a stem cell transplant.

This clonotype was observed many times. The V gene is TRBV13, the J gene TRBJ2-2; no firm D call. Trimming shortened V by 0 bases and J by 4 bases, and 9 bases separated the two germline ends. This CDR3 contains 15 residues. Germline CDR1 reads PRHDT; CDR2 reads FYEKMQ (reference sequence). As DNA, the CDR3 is TGTGCCAGCAGCTTAGGCCCCAGGACCACCGGGGAGCTGTTTTTT. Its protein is CASSLGPRTTGELFF.

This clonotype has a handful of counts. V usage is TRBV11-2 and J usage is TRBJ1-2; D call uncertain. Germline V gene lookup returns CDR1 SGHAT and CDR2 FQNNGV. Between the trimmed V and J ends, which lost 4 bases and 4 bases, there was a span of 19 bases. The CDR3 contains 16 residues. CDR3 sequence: CASSSFLEERVYGYTF. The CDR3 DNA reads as TGTGCCAGCAGCTCATTCCTTGAAGAAAGAGTCTATGGCTACACCTTC.

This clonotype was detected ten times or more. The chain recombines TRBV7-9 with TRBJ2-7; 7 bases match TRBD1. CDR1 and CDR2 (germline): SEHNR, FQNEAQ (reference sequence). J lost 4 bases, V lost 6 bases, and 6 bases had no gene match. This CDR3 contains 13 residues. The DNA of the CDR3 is TGTGCCAGCAGGGGACAGCGAACTTACGAGCAGTACTTC. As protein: CASRGQRTYEQYF.